A single sample gave rise to the 11 T cell receptor beta chains below, sequenced in a study of a mutant IDH1 vaccine in newly diagnosed glioma. The assay was immunoSEQ multiplex PCR, and TCRdb's table has in-frame clones only and misses some. This table holds approximately 30,000 clones, roughly 80% found once. Their cognate antigens are unknown. Documented time point: week 35, safety follow-up. Vaccination comprised doses that each held 300 ug of mutant IDH1 20-mer peptide, plus topical imiquimod. The sample in question was PBMCs, obtained from a glioma patient whose treatment included an IDH1 peptide vaccine. The source is a woman aged 30 to 39 with glioma. Some clones in this sample may be carry-over from other donors' samples.

There are a few counts of this clone. The chain joins TRBV29-1 to TRBJ1-2; 8 bases match TRBD1. J lost 3 bases, V lost 2 bases, and 8 bases had no gene match. Germline V CDR1 and CDR2: SQVTM, ANQGSEA. The CDR3 length is 15 residues. CDR3 bases: TGCAGCGTTGAACCCCAGGGGGCTGCTGACTATGGCTACACCTTC. Its translation is CSVEPQGAADYGYTF.

The rearrangement links TRBV25-1 to TRBJ1-4; TRBD1 matches 9 bases. J gave up 7 bases and V 4 bases, and 7 bases lay outside the gene matches. The CDR3 is 15 residues long. CDR1 MGHDK and CDR2 SYGVNS come from the germline V gene. The CDR3 loop reads CASSVNRGRSEKLFF. The CDR3, as DNA: TGTGCCAGCAGTGTAAACAGGGGGCGAAGTGAAAAACTGTTTTTT.

The V and J genes are TRBV13 and TRBJ2-2; 12 bases match TRBD2. The CDR3 runs to 15 residues. Trimming removed 5 bases from V and 7 bases from J; junction bases left unmatched: 5. Germline values: CDR1 PRHDT, CDR2 FYEKMQ (reference sequence). The CDR3 here is CASSPTSGRIGELFF. The CDR3 coding sequence is TGTGCCAGCAGCCCGACTAGCGGGAGAATCGGGGAGCTGTTTTTT.

This clone was detected a few times. This chain uses TRBV30 with TRBJ2-3; D is possibly TRBD2 (6 bases). V was cut by 0 bases and J by 5 bases, with 12 bases left in between. The CDR3 length is 14 residues. Germline V gene data show CDR1 as GTSNPN and CDR2 as SVGIG (reference sequence). CDR3 residues: CAWSVLGRGDTQYF. The CDR3 DNA is TGTGCCTGGAGTGTACTCGGGAGAGGAGATACGCAGTATTTT.

V gene TRBV5-1 combines with J gene TRBJ2-7; 8 bases are a match to TRBD1. The ends lost 4 bases at V and 2 bases at J; junction bases unmatched: 11. The CDR3 loop spans 16 amino acids. Germline CDR1 is SGHRS and CDR2 is YFSETQ. CDR3 in amino acids: CASSAPGTGPTYEQYF. CDR3 in DNA: TGCGCCAGCAGCGCCCCCGGGACAGGCCCTACCTACGAGCAGTACTTC. Full variable domain (outside the CDR3, taken from reference TRBV5-1 and TRBJ2-7): KAGVTQTPRYLIKTRGQQVTLSCSPISGHRSVSWYQQTPGQGLQFLFEYFSETQRNKGNFPGRFSGRQFSNSRSEMNVSTLELGDSALYLCASSAPGTGPTYEQYFGPGTRLTVT.

The genes are TRBV5-1 and TRBJ1-3; 12 nucleotides agree with TRBD1. The V gene's germline CDR1 is SGHRS and CDR2 YFSETQ. The trim removed 1 base at V and 3 bases at J, leaving 8 bases unmatched. The CDR3 runs to 18 residues. The CDR3 protein is CASSLMGQGASSGNTIYF. The DNA of the CDR3 is TGCGCCAGCAGCTTGATGGGACAGGGGGCGTCCAGTGGAAACACCATATATTTT.

The chain combines TRBV7-2 with TRBJ2-1; 9 bases align to TRBD1. From germline, CDR1 is SGHTA and CDR2 FQGNSA. V lost 4 bases, J lost 7 bases, and 8 bases stayed unmatched. CDR3 length: 15 residues. The CDR3 protein is CASSSDRGAFNEQFF. The CDR3 coding sequence is TGTGCCAGCAGCTCCGACAGGGGGGCTTTTAATGAGCAGTTCTTC.

This clone ranks as medium-sized. The chain links TRBV19 to TRBJ2-1; TRBD2 aligns across 11 bases. V gave up 9 bases and J gave up 0 bases; unmatched junction bases: 7. The CDR3 extends over 16 amino acids. CDR1 is LNHDA and CDR2 is SQIVND in the germline V gene (reference sequence). The chain's CDR3 is CASRPTSGSSYNEQFF. In DNA form, the CDR3 reads TGTGCCAGCCGACCCACTAGCGGGAGCTCCTACAATGAGCAGTTCTTC.

The J gene is TRBJ1-1, the V gene TRBV29-1, with a tentative D call TRBD1 (5 bases). Germline CDR1 reads SQVTM; CDR2 reads ANQGSEA. Trimming left V 3 bases short and J 6 bases short, with 8 bases between. The CDR3 runs to 11 residues. CDR3 residues: CSVDRGPEAFF. For the CDR3, the DNA is TGCAGCGTTGATCGGGGCCCTGAAGCTTTCTTT.

V usage is TRBV9 and J usage is TRBJ2-7; no reliable D call. CDR3 length: 15 residues. V lost 0 bases and J 0 bases, leaving 10 bases between the germline ends. Germline V gene sequence: CDR1 SGDLS, CDR2 YYNGEE. DNA for the CDR3: TGTGCCAGCAGCGTAGGTTGGCAGCGCTCCTACGAGCAGTACTTC. It specifies CASSVGWQRSYEQYF.

CDR3 in DNA: TGCGCCAGCAGCTTGGTTGGGAACCAGCCCCAGCATTTT. This translates into CASSLVGNQPQHF. The chain is built from TRBV5-1 and TRBJ1-5; D gene unclear. The length of the CDR3 is 13 residues. Per germline, CDR1 SGHRS and CDR2 YFSETQ. Trimming left V 0 bases short and J 7 bases short, with 8 bases between.